Sequencing of this T cell receptor (beta chain) was carried out in a study of cytomegalovirus exposure and HLA in healthy donors. Across the whole study: HLA-typed donors were the source of 90 million or so unique TCRs, which an early data release held.

Regarding the study as a whole: The likely explanation for a cluster of highly shared sequence variants was sequencing artifact. Cytomegalovirus-associated status was assigned to about 180 TCR beta chains.

The donors gave bone marrow, and they were healthy. Note on this clone: What it recognizes is unknown.

60 Vbeta and 13 Jbeta primers were used in PCR. The method was immunoSEQ multiplex PCR; TCRdb's version includes in-frame clones alone and lacks a portion of them. The sample holds about 120,000 clones; 80% are singletons and the top ten take approximately 0.22%. In germline, CDR1 is SGHTA, CDR2 FQGNSA. V dropped 5 bases and J dropped 4; count of bases not matched to a gene: 9. This CDR3 has 15 amino acids. The sample consisted of PBMCs. The source of this sequence is a man aged 45-65 years in good health and CMV-seronegative. V gene TRBV7-2 combines with J gene TRBJ2-5; 8 bases map to TRBD2. This CDR3 is CASSGQSRGGETQYF. CDR3 DNA sequence: TGTGCCAGCAGCGGGCAGAGTCGGGGGGGAGAGACCCAGTACTTC.